This TCR beta chain was sequenced for a study of cytomegalovirus exposure and HLA in healthy donors. General observations from the study: The study designated around 150 TCR beta chains cytomegalovirus-associated. A later analysis showed HLA-associated TCR beta chains outstripping equally common others in clonal expansion.

It was with 60 Vbeta and 13 Jbeta primers that the PCR ran. In the original workflow: A later analysis counted 65 million to 95 million unique TCR beta chains, about 11 million shared. Using immunoSEQ multiplex PCR, the repertoire was profiled, and TCRdb retains in-frame clones only, with some absent. The DNA gave D and trimming, while V, J and clone size come from that table. This table holds under 200,000 clones, around three quarters found once. The CDR3 is 18 amino acids. V shed 1 base and J shed 1 base, with 19 bases lying between them. CDR1 and CDR2 (germline): SGHTA, FQGTGA. On this clone itself: The antigen is unknown.

The sequencing input was PBMCs. The TCR comes from a man between 40 and 49 years old in good health and CMV-seronegative. The chain recombines TRBV7-3 with TRBJ2-5; possible D gene TRBD2, 5 bases. CDR3 sequence reads: CASSLKPPFLAVQETQYF. CDR3 DNA sequence: TGTGCCAGCAGCTTAAAACCCCCCTTTCTAGCCGTCCAAGAGACCCAGTACTTC. Full variable domain (missing parts from reference TRBV7-3 and TRBJ2-5): GAGVSQTPSNKVTEKGKYVELRCDPISGHTALYWYRQSLGQGPEFLIYFQGTGAADDSGLPNDRFFAVRPEGSVSTLKIQRTERGDSAVYLCASSLKPPFLAVQETQYFGPGTRLLVL.